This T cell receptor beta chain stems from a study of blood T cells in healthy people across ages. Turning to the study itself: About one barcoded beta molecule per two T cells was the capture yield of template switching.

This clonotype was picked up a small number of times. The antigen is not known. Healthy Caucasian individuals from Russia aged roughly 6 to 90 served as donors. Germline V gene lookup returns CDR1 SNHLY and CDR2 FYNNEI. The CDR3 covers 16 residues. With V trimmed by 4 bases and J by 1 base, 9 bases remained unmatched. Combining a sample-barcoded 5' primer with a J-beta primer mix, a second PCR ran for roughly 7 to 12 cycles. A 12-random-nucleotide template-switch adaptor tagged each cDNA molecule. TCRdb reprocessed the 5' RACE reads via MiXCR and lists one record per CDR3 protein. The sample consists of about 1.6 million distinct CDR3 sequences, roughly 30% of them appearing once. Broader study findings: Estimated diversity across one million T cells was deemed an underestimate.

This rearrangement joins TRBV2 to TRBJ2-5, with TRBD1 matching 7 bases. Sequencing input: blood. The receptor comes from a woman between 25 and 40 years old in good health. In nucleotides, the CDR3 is TGTGCCAGCAGTGGGATTCCGGGACAGATCCAAGAGACCCAGTACTTC. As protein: CASSGIPGQIQETQYF.